The 21 T cell receptor beta chains listed next were all sequenced from one sample in a study of T cells after yellow fever vaccination. TCRdb itself ran the 5' RACE reads through MiXCR, one entry per CDR3 protein. The table has over 15,000 distinct CDR3 sequences, more than 4% seen once. The sample consisted of PBMCs, either bulk or a sorted T-cell subset (CD4+, CD8+, memory, or dextramer-sorted; not recorded which), taken 15 days after the yellow fever booster vaccination. All receptors derive from a man between 25 and 39 years old who received the YFV17D yellow fever vaccine.

This clonotype was detected many times. The chain is built from TRBV5-6 and TRBJ2-7; D uncertain. Germline CDR1 is SGHDT and CDR2 is YYEEEE. The length of the CDR3 is 14 residues. V was cut by 5 bases and J by 2 bases, with 14 bases left in between. The CDR3 nucleotides are TGTGCCAGCAGATTTCGAGAAGCTCCCTACGAGCAGTACTTC. Protein sequence: CASRFREAPYEQYF. The full variable domain, in which reference TRBV5-6 and TRBJ2-7 provide the parts outside the CDR3, is DAGVTQSPTHLIKTRGQQVTLRCSPKSGHDTVSWYQQALGQGPQFIFQYYEEEERQRGNFPDRFSGHQFPNYSSELNVNALLLGDSALYLCASRFREAPYEQYFGPGTRLTVT.

This clonotype was recorded many times. The rearrangement uses TRBV12-3 or TRBV12-4 and TRBJ2-6; D unresolved. V lost 4 bases, J lost 2 bases, and 18 bases lay in between. The CDR3 sequence is 18 residues long. The CDR3: CASSSQRLGITGANVLTF. CDR3 nucleotides: TGTGCCAGCAGTTCACAGCGTTTGGGTATTACTGGGGCCAACGTCCTGACTTTC.

This clonotype was counted at least ten times. The V and J genes are TRBV10-2 and TRBJ2-7, with D unclear. The germline V gene encodes CDR1 WSHSY and CDR2 SAAADI. V lost 10 bases and J lost 3, with 16 bases in between. The CDR3 is 13 amino acids. The CDR3 sequence is CATAPGPNYEQYF. CDR3 nucleotides: TGCGCCACAGCCCCTGGTCCGAACTACGAGCAGTACTTC.

This clonotype was observed many times. The genes are TRBV12-3 or TRBV12-4 and TRBJ2-1; D not certain. There are 13 residues in the CDR3. With 3 bases removed from V and 6 bases from J, the gap between germline ends came to 9 bases. In nucleotides, the CDR3 is TGTGCCAGCAGTTTTGGGCCCTCCAATGAGCAGTTCTTC. Protein: CASSFGPSNEQFF.

This clonotype was seen many times. This chain connects TRBV12-5 to TRBJ2-1; 8 bases fit TRBD1. This CDR3 is 17 amino acids long. Germline V gene lookup returns CDR1 LGHNT and CDR2 FRNRAP. V was clipped by 1 base and J by 3 bases; unmatched bases: 8. In DNA, the CDR3 is TGTGCTAGTGGTTTGGCCTTCGGACAGGGCATCTACAATGAGCAGTTCTTC. Protein sequence: CASGLAFGQGIYNEQFF.

This clonotype was seen ten or more times. This chain uses TRBV11-3 with TRBJ2-5; 7 nucleotides agree with TRBD2. This CDR3 has 14 amino acids. V shed 0 bases and J 4 bases; nucleotides not matched to a gene: 2. Germline CDR1 SGHNT, CDR2 YENEEA. CDR3 nucleotides: TGTGCCAGCAGCTTAGATGGACTAGGAGAGACCCAGTACTTC. Translation gives CASSLDGLGETQYF.

By proportion, this clonotype is medium-sized. J is TRBJ2-3 and V is TRBV29-1; TRBD2 matches 8 bases. Germline CDR1 and CDR2: SQVTM and ANQGSEA. The CDR3 is made up of 17 amino acids. V lost 0 bases, J lost 0 bases, and 8 bases stayed unmatched. CDR3 nucleotides: TGCAGCGTTGAAGATCTACTAGCGGCTACTAGCACAGATACGCAGTATTTT. Translation: CSVEDLLAATSTDTQYF.

This clonotype came up many times. V usage is TRBV7-9 and J usage is TRBJ1-1; maybe TRBD1 (5 bases). V was trimmed by 0 bases and J by 0 bases, leaving 14 bases between them. Looked up from germline, CDR1 is SEHNR and CDR2 is FQNEAQ (reference sequence). The CDR3 is made up of 17 amino acids. The CDR3, as DNA: TGTGCCAGCAGCTTAGCGTCCCACTCGACAGTGAACACTGAAGCTTTCTTT. The encoded protein is CASSLASHSTVNTEAFF.

This clonotype occurred many times. V usage is TRBV9 and J usage is TRBJ1-4; TRBD1 matches 9 bases. Germline lookup yields CDR1 SGDLS and CDR2 YYNGEE. Trimming took 3 bases from V and 5 from J; bases not matched to a gene: 8. The CDR3 extends over 16 amino acids. CDR3 region: CASSASDRGGNEKLFF. In nucleotides, the CDR3 is TGTGCCAGCAGCGCCTCGGACAGGGGAGGAAATGAAAAACTGTTTTTT.

This clonotype has a count of ten or more. This sequence joins TRBV7-2 and TRBJ2-7; D remains ambiguous. The CDR3 loop spans 14 amino acids. Trimming removed 3 bases at V and 5 bases at J, with 14 bases between. Germline-derived CDR1 and CDR2 are SGHTA and FQGNSA. CDR3 region: CASSLSPLRHEQYF. The CDR3 nucleotides read TGTGCCAGCAGCTTGTCCCCATTGAGACACGAGCAGTACTTC.

This clonotype was seen ten or more times. The gene calls are TRBV2 and TRBJ2-2, with 11 bases aligning to TRBD2. Losses at the gene ends were 7 bases for V and 2 bases for J; bases not matched to a gene: 6. In germline, CDR1 is SNHLY, CDR2 FYNNEI. The CDR3 contains 16 residues. The CDR3 loop is CASKGLAERNTGELFF. The CDR3 region has the DNA TGTGCCAGCAAGGGACTAGCGGAAAGAAACACCGGGGAGCTGTTTTTT. Combining the CDR3 with reference TRBV2 and TRBJ2-2 gives the whole variable domain EPEVTQTPSHQVTQMGQEVILRCVPISNHLYFYWYRQILGQKVEFLVSFYNNEISEKSEIFDDQFSVERPDGSNFTLKIRSTKLEDSAMYFCASKGLAERNTGELFFGEGSRLTVL.

This rearrangement joins TRBV9 to TRBJ2-2; D uncertain. This CDR3 is 13 amino acids long. CDR1 SGDLS and CDR2 YYNGEE come from the germline V gene. Trimming took off 4 bases at V and 3 bases at J, with 7 bases between the two ends. In DNA, the CDR3 is TGTGCCAGCAGCCCCCTCCACACCGGGGAGCTGTTTTTT. Its translation: CASSPLHTGELFF.

This clonotype was recorded many times. This chain links TRBV27 with TRBJ2-1; D assignment may be TRBD1 or TRBD2 (5 bases each). CDR1 and CDR2 (germline): MNHEY, SMNVEV (reference sequence). Trimming cost V 6 bases and J 9 bases, with 12 bases left between them. This CDR3 has 12 amino acids. The CDR3 nucleotides are TGTGCCAGCAGCCAAACAGGAGGTGAGCAGTTCTTC. Its translation is CASSQTGGEQFF.

This clonotype was picked up many times. This rearrangement joins TRBV28 to TRBJ1-5; D is perhaps TRBD1 (6 bases). CDR1 is MDHEN, CDR2 SYDVKM, per germline. The CDR3 runs 16 residues. V lost 5 bases, J lost 4 bases, and 18 bases lay in between. This CDR3 is CASSPPRTEINQPQHF. As DNA, the CDR3 is TGTGCCAGCAGTCCCCCCCGGACAGAAATTAATCAGCCCCAGCATTTT. Looking up the rest from reference TRBV28 and TRBJ1-5 gives the full variable domain: DVKVTQSSRYLVKRTGEKVFLECVQDMDHENMFWYRQDPGLGLRLIYFSYDVKMKEKGDIPEGYSVSREKKERFSLILESASTNQTSMYLCASSPPRTEINQPQHFGDGTRLSIL.

This clonotype was recorded many times. The chain has TRBV7-9 and TRBJ2-6; no reliable D call. V lost 5 bases and J lost 0, with 11 bases in between. The CDR3 spans 16 residues. Germline V CDR1 and CDR2: SEHNR, FQNEAQ (reference sequence). CDR3 protein: CASSVAKTSGANVLTF. CDR3 DNA: TGTGCCAGCAGCGTTGCCAAAACCTCTGGGGCCAACGTCCTGACTTTC.

This clonotype was detected ten times or more. V is TRBV18 and J is TRBJ1-6; tentative D call: TRBD1 (5 bases). This CDR3 contains 15 residues. The V gene's germline CDR1 is KGHSH and CDR2 LQKENI. Trimming removed 5 bases at V and 9 bases at J, with 17 bases between. The CDR3 DNA reads as TGTGCCAGCTCAGCGGGAGACAGCTTATTTTCACCCCTCCACTTT. Translated: CASSAGDSLFSPLHF.

This clonotype was seen at least ten times. The genes are TRBV5-4 and TRBJ2-5, with D possibly called TRBD1 or TRBD2 (5 bases each). Germline V gene sequence: CDR1 SGHNT, CDR2 YYREEE (reference sequence). V was shortened by 1 base and J by 1 base, with 11 bases between the two germline ends. The CDR3 has 15 residues. The CDR3 spells CASSLIGTGQETQYF. The CDR3 DNA is TGTGCCAGCAGCTTGATCGGGACGGGCCAAGAGACCCAGTACTTC.

This clonotype was seen at least ten times. The genes are TRBV6-2 or TRBV6-3 and TRBJ2-2; D might be TRBD2 (6 bases). Germline V gene data show CDR1 as MNHEY and CDR2 as SVGEGT. The CDR3 is 13 residues long. Trimming took 8 bases from V and 9 from J, leaving 16 bases between them. CDR3 DNA: TGTGCCAGCGAGCGCCGGGGGAGCAGGGAGCTGTTTTTT. It is translated as CASERRGSRELFF.

This clonotype was seen repeatedly, ten times or more. The chain links TRBV6-5 to TRBJ2-7; TRBD2 might be the D (5 bases). The germline V gene has CDR1 MNHEY and CDR2 SVGAGI. Deletions cut 0 bases from V and 5 bases from J, with 23 bases between. This CDR3 spans 18 amino acids. CDR3 protein: CASSYSSLGLPFGHEQYF. The CDR3 DNA reads as TGTGCCAGCAGTTACTCGTCGCTTGGACTCCCGTTTGGGCACGAGCAGTACTTC.

This clonotype showed up many times. V usage is TRBV5-1 and J usage is TRBJ2-7; tentative D call: TRBD2 (5 bases). Germline V gene lookup returns CDR1 SGHRS and CDR2 YFSETQ. V lost 4 bases and J 3 bases, leaving 17 bases between the germline ends. The CDR3 loop spans 15 amino acids. The CDR3, as DNA: TGCGCCAGCAGCCGAGGAGGAAGCGAACTCTACGAGCAGTACTTC. This translates into CASSRGGSELYEQYF.

At least ten counts were recorded for this clonotype. The chain is built from TRBV15 and TRBJ1-2; tentative D call: TRBD1 (5 bases). Germline V gives CDR1 LNHNV, CDR2 YYDKDF (reference sequence). Between the trimmed V and J ends, which lost 4 bases and 4 bases, there was a span of 16 bases. This CDR3 has 15 residues. The CDR3 region is CATSNGGQGVYGYTF. The CDR3 DNA sequence: TGTGCCACCAGCAACGGCGGGCAGGGCGTCTATGGCTACACCTTC.